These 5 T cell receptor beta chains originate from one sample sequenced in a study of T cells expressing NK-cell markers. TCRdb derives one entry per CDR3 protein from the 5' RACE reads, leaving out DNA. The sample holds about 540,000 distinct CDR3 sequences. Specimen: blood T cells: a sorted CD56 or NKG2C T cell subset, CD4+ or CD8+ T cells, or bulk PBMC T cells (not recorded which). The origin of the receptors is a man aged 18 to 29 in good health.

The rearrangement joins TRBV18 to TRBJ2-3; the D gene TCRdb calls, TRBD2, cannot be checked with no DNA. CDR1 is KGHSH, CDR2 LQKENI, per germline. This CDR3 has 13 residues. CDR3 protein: CASVGLAPDTQYF.

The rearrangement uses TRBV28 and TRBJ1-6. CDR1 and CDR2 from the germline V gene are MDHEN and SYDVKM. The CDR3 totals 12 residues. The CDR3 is CASSLIRPPLHF.

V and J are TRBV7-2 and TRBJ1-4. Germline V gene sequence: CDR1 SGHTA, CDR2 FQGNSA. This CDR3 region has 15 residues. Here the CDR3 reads CASSQQVSTNEKLFF.

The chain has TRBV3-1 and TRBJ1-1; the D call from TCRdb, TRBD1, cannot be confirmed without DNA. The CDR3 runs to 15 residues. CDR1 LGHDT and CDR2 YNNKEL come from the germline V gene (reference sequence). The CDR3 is CASSQDYRENTEAFF. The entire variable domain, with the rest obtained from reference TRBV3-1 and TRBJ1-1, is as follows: DTAVSQTPKYLVTQMGNDKSIKCEQNLGHDTMYWYKQDSKKFLKIMFSYNNKELIINETVPNRFSPKSPDKAHLNLHINSLELGDSAVYFCASSQDYRENTEAFFGQGTRLTVV.

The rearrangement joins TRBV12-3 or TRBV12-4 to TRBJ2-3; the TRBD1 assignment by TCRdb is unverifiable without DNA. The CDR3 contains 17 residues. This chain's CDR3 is CASSSLNTFPRRGTQYF.